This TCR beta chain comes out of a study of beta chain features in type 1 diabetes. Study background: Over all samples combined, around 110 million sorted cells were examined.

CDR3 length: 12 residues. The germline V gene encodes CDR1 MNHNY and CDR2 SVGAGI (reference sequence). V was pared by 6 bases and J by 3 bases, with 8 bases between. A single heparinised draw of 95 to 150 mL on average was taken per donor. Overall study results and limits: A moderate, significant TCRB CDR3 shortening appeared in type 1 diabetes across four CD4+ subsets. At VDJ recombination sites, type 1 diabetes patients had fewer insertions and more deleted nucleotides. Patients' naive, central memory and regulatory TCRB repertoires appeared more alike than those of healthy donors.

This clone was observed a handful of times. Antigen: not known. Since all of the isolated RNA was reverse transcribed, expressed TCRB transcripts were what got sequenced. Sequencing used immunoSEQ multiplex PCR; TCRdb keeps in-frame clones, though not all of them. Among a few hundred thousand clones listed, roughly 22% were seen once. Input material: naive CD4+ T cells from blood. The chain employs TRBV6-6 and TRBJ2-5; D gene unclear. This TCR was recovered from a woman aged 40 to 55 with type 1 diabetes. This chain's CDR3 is CASSPMEETQYF. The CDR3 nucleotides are TGTGCCAGCAGCCCTATGGAAGAGACCCAGTACTTC.